Each of the 15 T cell receptor beta chains below was sequenced from the same sample in a study of regulatory T cells in long-lasting Graves disease. The time point here: persistent/refractory GD, antithyroid drugs over 5 years with positive TRAb. Generation of the TCR library employed RNA extracted from PBMCs. CDR3-region Arm-PCR and iRepertoire HTBI primers produced the TCR beta libraries. TCRdb independently ran MiXCR on the multiplex PCR reads; one entry per CDR3 protein. The profile shows over 350,000 distinct CDR3 sequences, around 21% of them singletons. The input for sequencing was peripheral blood mononuclear cells (PBMCs), taken when the disease was refractory, from a patient treated with antithyroid drugs. These receptors all stem from a female donor with Graves disease.

This clonotype turned up a few times. The CDR3 coding sequence is TGTGCCAGCAGTTATAAAGGGACAGCGCCCTACACCTTC. This translates into CASSYKGTAPYTF. V and J are TRBV6-5 and TRBJ1-2, with 7 positions matching TRBD1. The CDR3 extends over 13 amino acids. From germline, CDR1 is MNHEY and CDR2 SVGAGI. Unmatched junction bases numbered 8, after V lost 3 bases and J lost 10 bases.

This clonotype was counted a few times. V and J are TRBV27 and TRBJ2-7; D is possibly TRBD2 (5 bases). CDR3 length: 16 amino acids. The V end lost 6 bases, the J end lost 1 base, and 19 bases lay between the germline ends. The V gene's germline CDR1 is MNHEY and CDR2 SMNVEV (reference sequence). The CDR3, as DNA: TGTGCCAGCAGCTCCCTTGAGGGAGCGCGTTCCTACGAGCAGTACTTC. Translating it yields CASSSLEGARSYEQYF.

The chain carries TRBV15 and TRBJ2-2; D gene ambiguous. V was pared by 1 base and J by 0 bases, with 15 bases between. This CDR3 has 18 residues. Germline CDR1 LNHNV, CDR2 YYDKDF (reference sequence). In DNA, the CDR3 is TGTGCCACCAGCAGAGGTTTCCTCTTAGCCTCGAACACCGGGGAGCTGTTTTTT. This sequence encodes CATSRGFLLASNTGELFF.

This clonotype was seen a few times. The chain recombines TRBV6-7 with TRBJ1-1; no firm D call. TRBV6-7 is an ORF; its function is uncertain. The CDR3 has 12 residues. Trimming removed 5 bases at V and 7 bases at J, with 11 bases between. CDR3 region: CASSHSGDEAFF. CDR3 DNA sequence: TGTGCCAGCAGTCATTCGGGAGATGAAGCTTTCTTT.

The genes are TRBV6-4 and TRBJ2-7; a weak D match, TRBD2 (5 bases). Germline V CDR1 and CDR2: MRHNA, SNTAGT. The CDR3 runs 17 residues. Between the trimmed V and J ends, which lost 3 bases and 3 bases, there was a span of 21 bases. In nucleotides, the CDR3 is TGTGCCAGCAGTGAAGCTTCGCTAGCAGATATTCTCTACGAGCAGTACTTC. This translates into CASSEASLADILYEQYF.

This clonotype was detected ten times or more. The rearrangement links TRBV5-1 to TRBJ2-7, with a weak D call TRBD2 (5 bases). Trimming shortened V by 4 bases and J by 3 bases, and 17 bases separated the two germline ends. This CDR3 contains 15 residues. CDR1 and CDR2 from the germline V gene are SGHRS and YFSETQ. CDR3 nucleotide sequence: TGCGCCAGCAGCCCCAGTCTGACGGGAAGCTACGAGCAGTACTTC. Amino acid sequence: CASSPSLTGSYEQYF.

As to this clonotype: The germline gene is not matched at one end of the junction; a read error may be the cause. The chain recombines TRBV7-2 with TRBJ2-5, with 12 nucleotides matching TRBD1. This CDR3 is 16 amino acids long. The germline V gene has CDR1 SGHTA and CDR2 FQGNSA. CDR3 in DNA: TGCGCCAGCAGCACAAGGGGACAGGGGGCAGGAGAGACCCAGTACTTC. This encodes CASSTRGQGAGETQYF.

This clonotype was recorded at least ten times. The chain uses TRBV28 and TRBJ2-2; 8 bases map to TRBD2. This CDR3 spans 15 amino acids. CDR1 and CDR2 (germline): MDHEN, SYDVKM. The J segment lost 6 bases and the V segment lost 6 bases, leaving 9 bases of the junction unmatched. Written as DNA, the CDR3 is TGTGCCAGCAGCCTCAGCGGGGGATGGTCCGGGGAGCTGTTTTTT. It translates to CASSLSGGWSGELFF. Full variable domain (outside the CDR3, taken from reference TRBV28 and TRBJ2-2): DVKVTQSSRYLVKRTGEKVFLECVQDMDHENMFWYRQDPGLGLRLIYFSYDVKMKEKGDIPEGYSVSREKKERFSLILESASTNQTSMYLCASSLSGGWSGELFFGEGSRLTVL.

This clonotype was picked up a small number of times. This chain links TRBV7-9 with TRBJ1-2; possible D gene TRBD1, 5 bases. The V end lost 5 bases, the J end lost 2 bases, and 15 bases lay between the germline ends. CDR1 is SEHNR and CDR2 is FQNEAQ in the germline V gene (reference sequence). This CDR3 is 15 amino acids long. This CDR3 reads CASSTVRDGNYGYTF. CDR3 nucleotide sequence: TGTGCCAGCAGCACCGTTCGGGACGGAAACTATGGCTACACCTTC.

At least ten counts were recorded for this clonotype. The chain is built from TRBV5-1 and TRBJ2-7; D is tentatively TRBD1 or TRBD2 (5 bases each). From germline, CDR1 is SGHRS and CDR2 YFSETQ. Trimming removed 3 bases from V and 7 bases from J, with 20 bases in between. This CDR3 spans 15 amino acids. CDR3 sequence: CASSYPGRDFGEQYF. For the CDR3, the DNA is TGCGCCAGCAGCTACCCGGGACGGGATTTTGGGGAGCAGTACTTC.

The CDR3 sequence is CASSQVPSNYGYTF. The CDR3 bases are TGCGCCAGCAGCCAAGTGCCTTCCAACTATGGCTACACCTTC. The chain carries TRBV4-1 and TRBJ1-2; D not resolved. This CDR3 region has 14 residues. V shed 1 base and J shed 2 bases, with 8 bases lying between them. Germline assignment: CDR1 MGHRA and CDR2 YSYEKL.

This clonotype appeared many times. The chain couples TRBV27 to TRBJ2-5; TRBD2 matches at 9 bases. Looked up from germline, CDR1 is MNHEY and CDR2 is SMNVEV (reference sequence). Trimming at V came to 6 bases and at J to 5 bases, leaving 13 bases not matched to a gene. This CDR3 is built from 16 residues. This chain's CDR3 is CASRIVAGALLETQYF. The CDR3, as DNA: TGTGCCAGCAGGATAGTAGCGGGAGCTTTACTGGAGACCCAGTACTTC.

This clonotype has more than one count but fewer than ten. The CDR3 protein is CASSLPGAAEAFF. In DNA form, the CDR3 reads TGCGCCAGCAGCTTGCCAGGGGCGGCTGAAGCTTTCTTT. The gene calls are TRBV5-1 and TRBJ1-1, with D possibly matching TRBD1 (6 bases). This CDR3 region has 13 residues. Germline V gene lookup returns CDR1 SGHRS and CDR2 YFSETQ. V lost 1 base to trimming and J lost 6 bases, with 10 bases between them.

Ten or more counts support this clonotype. The chain employs TRBV20-1 and TRBJ2-5; D not resolved. Germline assignment: CDR1 DFQATT and CDR2 SNEGSKA (reference sequence). CDR3 size: 14 residues. V lost 6 bases to trimming and J lost 14 bases, with 28 bases between them. CDR3 protein: CSARSGDLSRVFYF. The CDR3 DNA is TGCAGTGCCAGATCCGGAGACCTCTCCCGCGTTTTTTACTTC.

This sequence joins TRBV6-1 and TRBJ1-1, with D possibly being TRBD1 (5 bases). The CDR3 length is 15 residues. Per the germline V gene, CDR1 is MNHNS and CDR2 is SASEGT. Trimming left V 4 bases short and J 0 bases short, with 12 bases between. The CDR3 protein is CASSATTDMNTEAFF. CDR3 in DNA: TGTGCCAGCAGTGCCACGACAGACATGAACACTGAAGCTTTCTTT.